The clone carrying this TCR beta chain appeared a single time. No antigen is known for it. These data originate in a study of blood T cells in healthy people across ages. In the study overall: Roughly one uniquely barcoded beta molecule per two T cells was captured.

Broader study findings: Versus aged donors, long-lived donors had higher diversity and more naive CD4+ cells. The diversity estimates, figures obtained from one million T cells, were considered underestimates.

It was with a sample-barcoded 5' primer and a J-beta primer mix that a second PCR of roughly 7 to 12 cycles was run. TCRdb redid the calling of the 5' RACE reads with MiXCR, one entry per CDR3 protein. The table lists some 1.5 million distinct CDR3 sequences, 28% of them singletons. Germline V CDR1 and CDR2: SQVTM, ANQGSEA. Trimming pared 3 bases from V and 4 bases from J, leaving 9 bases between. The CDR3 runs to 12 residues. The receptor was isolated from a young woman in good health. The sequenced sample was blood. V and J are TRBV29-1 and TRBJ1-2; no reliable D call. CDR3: CSVDDQAYGYTF. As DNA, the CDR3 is TGCAGCGTTGACGACCAAGCCTATGGCTACACCTTC.